The 8 T cell receptor beta chains given below trace back to one sample, sequenced in a study of regulatory T cells in long-lasting Graves disease. With iRepertoire HTBI primers and Arm-PCR of CDR3 regions, TCR beta libraries were built. TCRdb re-derived calls from the multiplex PCR reads in MiXCR, one entry per CDR3 protein. The table shows 350,000 to 500,000 distinct CDR3 sequences, with roughly a fifth occurring only once. As to time point: persistent/refractory GD, antithyroid drugs over 5 years with positive TRAb. PBMC RNA was the source of the TCR library. The sequences come from peripheral blood mononuclear cells (PBMCs), collected when the disease was refractory, from a patient treated with antithyroid drugs. These receptors came from a female donor with Graves disease.

In this sample, this clonotype turned up a few times. The V call is TRBV6-1, the J call TRBJ2-7; the match to TRBD1 covers 8 bases. Germline loops: CDR1 MNHNS, CDR2 SASEGT. V shed 10 bases, J shed 3 bases, and the junction held 11 bases outside the gene matches. The CDR3 has 14 amino acids. As DNA, the CDR3 is TGTGCCACCCTTCAGGGGGCGCGGAGCTACGAGCAGTACTTC. It specifies CATLQGARSYEQYF.

This clonotype was seen a few times. V is TRBV5-4 and J is TRBJ2-4; possibly TRBD2 for D (5 bases). This CDR3 region has 14 residues. Trimming removed 1 base from V and 3 bases from J, with 8 bases in between. Germline CDR1 SGHNT, CDR2 YYREEE (reference sequence). The CDR3 sequence: CASSLIEGKNIQYF. The DNA of the CDR3 is TGTGCCAGCAGCTTGATTGAGGGCAAAAACATTCAGTACTTC.

V is TRBV5-6 and J is TRBJ1-5, with 7 nucleotides matching TRBD1. V lost 2 bases and J lost 3; bases outside the gene matches: 2. Germline assignment: CDR1 SGHDT and CDR2 YYEEEE. This CDR3 has 14 amino acids. The CDR3: CASSLGTDNQPQHF. The DNA for the CDR3 is TGTGCCAGCAGCTTAGGGACAGACAATCAGCCCCAGCATTTT.

A remark on this clonotype: Mismatch with germline at one junction end may stem from a read error. The chain joins TRBV13 to TRBJ2-2; no clear D gene. CDR1 PRHDT and CDR2 FYEKMQ come from the germline V gene (reference sequence). The CDR3 contains 14 residues. The DNA for the CDR3 is TGTGCCAGCAGATTAGGAGTAGGCGCCGGGGAGCTGTTTTTT. Encoded protein: CASRLGVGAGELFF.

As to this clonotype: One base away lies a much larger clone, so this may be a sequencing read error. The gene calls are TRBV6-2 or TRBV6-3 and TRBJ1-5; D is undetermined. Germline V gene sequence: CDR1 MNHEY, CDR2 SVGEGT. CDR3 length: 18 residues. Trimming pared 5 bases from V and 0 bases from J, leaving 20 bases between. Here the CDR3 reads CASSHTSVGFASNQPQHF. The CDR3 DNA reads as TGTGCCAGCAGTCACACTTCCGTGGGTTTTGCTAGCAATCAGCCCCAGCATTTT.

As for this clonotype: A much larger clone is a single base away; this may be a read error. The chain joins TRBV5-5 to TRBJ1-5, with D perhaps matching TRBD1 (5 bases). Germline-derived CDR1 and CDR2 are SGHKS and YYEKEE (reference sequence). This CDR3 is built from 15 residues. Here the CDR3 DNA reads TGTGCCGGCAGCCCCGGGACGGGAAGCAATCAGCCCCAGCATTTT. It codes for CAGSPGTGSNQPQHF.

This clonotype was counted a few times. The chain combines TRBV19 with TRBJ2-1; 8 nucleotides align to TRBD1. The length of the CDR3 is 14 residues. Trimming at V came to 5 bases and at J to 3 bases, leaving 3 bases not matched to a gene. The germline V gene has CDR1 LNHDA and CDR2 SQIVND (reference sequence). The CDR3, as DNA: TGTGCCAGTAGTGCAGGGGGCGACTACAATGAGCAGTTCTTC. It yields the protein CASSAGGDYNEQFF.

This clonotype has a handful of counts. CDR3 region: CASSLVGGEDEAFF. CDR3 nucleotide sequence: TGCGCCAGCAGCTTGGTCGGGGGCGAGGATGAAGCTTTCTTT. The chain employs TRBV5-1 and TRBJ1-1, with a tentative D call TRBD1 (6 bases). The germline V gene encodes CDR1 SGHRS and CDR2 YFSETQ. The CDR3 contains 14 residues. The V gene lost 0 bases and the J gene lost 7 bases, with 13 bases spanning the gap.